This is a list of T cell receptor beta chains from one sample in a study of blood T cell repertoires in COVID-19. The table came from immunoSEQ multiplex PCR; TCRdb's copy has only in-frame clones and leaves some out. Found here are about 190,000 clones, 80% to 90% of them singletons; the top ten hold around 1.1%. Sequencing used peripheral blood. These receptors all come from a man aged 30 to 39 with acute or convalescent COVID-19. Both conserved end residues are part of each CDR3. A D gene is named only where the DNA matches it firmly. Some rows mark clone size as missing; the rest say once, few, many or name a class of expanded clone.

cdr3_aa: CASSITGYGYTF
cdr3_nt: TGTGCCAGCAGTATAACAGGGTATGGCTACACCTTC
j_call: TRBJ1-2
v_call: TRBV28
clone_size: .
d_call: .

cdr3_aa: CASSFQGATNEKLFF
cdr3_nt: TGCGCCAGCAGTTTTCAGGGTGCAACTAATGAAAAACTGTTTTTT
j_call: TRBJ1-4
v_call: TRBV10-2
clone_size: .
d_call: .

cdr3_aa: CASSQHGGGVEYEQYF
cdr3_nt: TGTGCCAGCAGTCAACATGGCGGGGGGGTAGAATACGAGCAGTACTTC
j_call: TRBJ2-7
v_call: TRBV28
clone_size: once
d_call: TRBD2

cdr3_aa: CASSSAGTGPGGYTF
cdr3_nt: TGTGCCAGCAGTTCTGCCGGGACAGGGCCGGGAGGCTACACCTTC
j_call: TRBJ1-2
v_call: TRBV28
clone_size: .
d_call: TRBD1

cdr3_aa: CASSLGANSPLHF
cdr3_nt: TGTGCCAGTAGTTTGGGGGCTAATTCACCCCTCCACTTT
j_call: TRBJ1-6
v_call: TRBV19
clone_size: .
d_call: .

cdr3_aa: CASSPPRGEYEQYF
cdr3_nt: TGTGCCAGCAGTCCGCCCAGGGGAGAATACGAGCAGTACTTC
j_call: TRBJ2-7
v_call: TRBV28
clone_size: once
d_call: .

cdr3_aa: CATSPQGTYGYTF
cdr3_nt: TGTGCCACCAGTCCTCAGGGAACCTATGGCTACACCTTC
j_call: TRBJ1-2
v_call: TRBV24-1
clone_size: once
d_call: .

cdr3_aa: CASGDKEPQHF
cdr3_nt: TGTGCCAGCGGGGACAAGGAGCCCCAGCATTTT
j_call: TRBJ1-5
v_call: TRBV25-1
clone_size: .
d_call: .

cdr3_aa: CASSIRGEETQYF
cdr3_nt: TGTGCCAGTAGTATACGGGGGGAAGAGACCCAGTACTTC
j_call: TRBJ2-5
v_call: TRBV19
clone_size: .
d_call: TRBD2

cdr3_aa: CASSRDRDLKLFF
cdr3_nt: TGTGCCAGCTCCCGGGACAGGGACCTAAAACTGTTTTTT
j_call: TRBJ1-4
v_call: TRBV18
clone_size: .
d_call: TRBD1

cdr3_aa: CASSGHGSAVAFF
cdr3_nt: TGTGCCAGCAGCGGACATGGTTCTGCGGTAGCTTTCTTT
j_call: TRBJ1-1
v_call: TRBV6-5
clone_size: .
d_call: .

cdr3_aa: CASSPLGAGEETQYF
cdr3_nt: TGTGCTAGCAGCCCCCTAGGGGCAGGCGAAGAGACCCAGTACTTC
j_call: TRBJ2-5
v_call: TRBV7-7
clone_size: .
d_call: .

cdr3_aa: CASSVGWRESSYEQYF
cdr3_nt: TGTGCCAGCAGCGTAGGGTGGCGGGAAAGCTCCTACGAGCAGTACTTC
j_call: TRBJ2-7
v_call: TRBV9
clone_size: .
d_call: .

cdr3_aa: CASSRTGNSPLHF
cdr3_nt: TGTGCCAGCAGTCGTACAGGGAATTCACCCCTCCACTTT
j_call: TRBJ1-6
v_call: TRBV12-3/TRBV12-4
clone_size: .
d_call: .

cdr3_aa: CASSKAPNSLDREETQYF
cdr3_nt: TGTGCCAGCAGCAAAGCCCCCAACTCCCTGGACAGGGAAGAGACCCAGTACTTC
j_call: TRBJ2-5
v_call: TRBV21-1
clone_size: .
d_call: .

cdr3_aa: CASSQDWSSYNSPLHF
cdr3_nt: TGTGCCAGCAGCCAAGATTGGAGCTCCTATAATTCACCCCTCCACTTT
j_call: TRBJ1-6
v_call: TRBV3-1/TRBV3-2
clone_size: .
d_call: .

cdr3_aa: CASSNNSYGYTF
cdr3_nt: TGTGCCAGCAGCAACAACAGCTATGGCTACACCTTC
j_call: TRBJ1-2
v_call: TRBV2
clone_size: .
d_call: .

cdr3_aa: CASGQGAVETQYF
cdr3_nt: TGTGCCAGCGGACAGGGGGCCGTGGAGACCCAGTACTTC
j_call: TRBJ2-5
v_call: TRBV7-9
clone_size: .
d_call: TRBD1

cdr3_aa: CASSTPVPGQGSKGKNIQYF
cdr3_nt: TGTGCCAGCAGTACCCCCGTCCCGGGACAGGGATCGAAGGGCAAAAACATTCAGTACTTC
j_call: TRBJ2-4
v_call: TRBV28
clone_size: .
d_call: TRBD1

cdr3_aa: CASSHNRGEKLFF
cdr3_nt: TGTGCCAGCAGTCACAACCGAGGGGAAAAACTGTTTTTT
j_call: TRBJ1-4
v_call: TRBV12-3/TRBV12-4
clone_size: .
d_call: .

cdr3_aa: CASSLVGTGNYGYTF
cdr3_nt: TGTGCCAGCAGCTTAGTAGGGACAGGGAACTATGGCTACACCTTC
j_call: TRBJ1-2
v_call: TRBV11-2
clone_size: once
d_call: TRBD1

cdr3_aa: CASSIVYRANTEAFF
cdr3_nt: TGTGCCAGTAGTATAGTTTACAGGGCGAACACTGAAGCTTTCTTT
j_call: TRBJ1-1
v_call: TRBV19
clone_size: once
d_call: .

cdr3_aa: CATSRVRSYEQYF
cdr3_nt: TGTGCCACCAGCAGAGTTCGTTCCTACGAGCAGTACTTC
j_call: TRBJ2-7
v_call: TRBV15
clone_size: .
d_call: .

cdr3_aa: CASIGRTNTEAFF
cdr3_nt: TGTGCCAGCATTGGGCGAACTAACACTGAAGCTTTCTTT
j_call: TRBJ1-1
v_call: TRBV25-1
clone_size: .
d_call: .

cdr3_aa: CASSPGGSQGSPLHF
cdr3_nt: TGTGCCAGCAGCCCAGGGGGCTCTCAGGGTTCACCCCTCCACTTT
j_call: TRBJ1-6
v_call: TRBV14
clone_size: .
d_call: TRBD1

cdr3_aa: CSALGTGDDYGYTF
cdr3_nt: TGCAGCGCGTTAGGGACAGGGGACGACTATGGCTACACCTTC
j_call: TRBJ1-2
v_call: TRBV29-1
clone_size: .
d_call: TRBD1

cdr3_aa: CASSKQIQGSRHF
cdr3_nt: TGTGCCAGCAGTAAGCAGATTCAGGGTTCTAGGCATTTT
j_call: TRBJ1-5
v_call: TRBV28
clone_size: .
d_call: .

cdr3_aa: CASSQNGQHNQPQHF
cdr3_nt: TGTGCCAGCAGTCAAAACGGACAGCACAATCAGCCCCAGCATTTT
j_call: TRBJ1-5
v_call: TRBV28
clone_size: .
d_call: .

cdr3_aa: CASSPGQGWGSEAFF
cdr3_nt: TGTGCCAGCTCACCCGGGCAGGGATGGGGTTCTGAAGCTTTCTTT
j_call: TRBJ1-1
v_call: TRBV18
clone_size: .
d_call: .

cdr3_aa: CASSLSRGDTDTQYF
cdr3_nt: TGCGCCAGCAGCTTAAGTCGGGGGGACACAGATACGCAGTATTTT
j_call: TRBJ2-3
v_call: TRBV5-1
clone_size: .
d_call: TRBD2

cdr3_aa: CASSFLGARGNTIYF
cdr3_nt: TGTGCCAGCAGTTTCCTGGGGGCTCGAGGAAACACCATATATTTT
j_call: TRBJ1-3
v_call: TRBV28
clone_size: .
d_call: .

cdr3_aa: CASTPTGGRNTGELFF
cdr3_nt: TGTGCCAGCACCCCGACGGGGGGAAGGAACACCGGGGAGCTGTTTTTT
j_call: TRBJ2-2
v_call: TRBV7-3
clone_size: .
d_call: TRBD2

cdr3_aa: CASSPTPGQPYGYTF
cdr3_nt: TGTGCCAGCAGCCCAACCCCGGGACAGCCCTATGGCTACACCTTC
j_call: TRBJ1-2
v_call: TRBV7-2
clone_size: .
d_call: TRBD1